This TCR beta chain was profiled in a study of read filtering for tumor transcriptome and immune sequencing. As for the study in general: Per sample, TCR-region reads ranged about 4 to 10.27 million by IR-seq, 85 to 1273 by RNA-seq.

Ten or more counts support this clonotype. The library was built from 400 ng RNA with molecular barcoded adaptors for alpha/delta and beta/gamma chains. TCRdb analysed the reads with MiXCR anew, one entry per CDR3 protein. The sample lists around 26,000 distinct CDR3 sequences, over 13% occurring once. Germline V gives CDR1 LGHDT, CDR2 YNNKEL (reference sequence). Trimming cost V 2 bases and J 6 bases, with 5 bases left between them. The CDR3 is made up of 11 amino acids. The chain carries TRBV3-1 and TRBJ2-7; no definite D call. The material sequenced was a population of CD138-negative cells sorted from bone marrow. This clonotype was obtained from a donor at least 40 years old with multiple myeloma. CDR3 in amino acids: CASSQMGEQYF. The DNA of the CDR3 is TGTGCCAGCAGCCAAATGGGCGAGCAGTACTTC.